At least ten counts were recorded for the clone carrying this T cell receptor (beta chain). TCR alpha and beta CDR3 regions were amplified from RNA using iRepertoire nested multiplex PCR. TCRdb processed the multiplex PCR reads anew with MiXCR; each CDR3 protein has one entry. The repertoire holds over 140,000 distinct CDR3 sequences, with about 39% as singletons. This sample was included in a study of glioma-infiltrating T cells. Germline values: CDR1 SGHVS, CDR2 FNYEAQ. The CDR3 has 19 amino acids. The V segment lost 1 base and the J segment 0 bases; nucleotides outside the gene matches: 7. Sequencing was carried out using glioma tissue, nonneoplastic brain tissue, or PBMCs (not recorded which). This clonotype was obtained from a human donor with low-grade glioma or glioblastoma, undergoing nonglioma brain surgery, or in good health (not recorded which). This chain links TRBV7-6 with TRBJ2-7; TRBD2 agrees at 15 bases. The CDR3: CASSLVTGLAGGVSYEQYF. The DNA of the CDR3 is TGTGCCAGCAGCTTAGTAACAGGACTAGCGGGAGGGGTCTCCTACGAGCAGTACTTC.